Below, 9 T cell receptor beta chains from the same sample are listed, as sequenced in a study of vaccination and CD4 T cells after COVID-19. Once obtained from cultured CD4+ T cells, the DNA was sequenced using the Oncomine TCR Beta short-read assay. In TCRdb, the PCR reads were re-called with MiXCR into one record per CDR3 protein. The sample yields around 19,000 distinct CDR3 sequences, around a third seen once. This sample's time point: late sampling 161 to 241 days after vaccination in three convalescent patients. The treatment was: approximately 9-day PBMC culture with coronavirus spike peptide pools or control peptides (ViraFEST assay). These receptors lack a known antigen. Here the sequenced sample was CD4+ T cells from blood, cultured in vitro, taken about 7 months after SARS-CoV-2 vaccination. The receptors were sampled from a human donor who had recovered from COVID-19.

V and J are TRBV24-1 and TRBJ2-2; D gene uncertain. The length of the CDR3 is 16 residues. Trimming pared 1 base from V and 0 bases from J, leaving 8 bases between. Per germline, CDR1 KGHDR and CDR2 SFDVKD. The CDR3 spells CATSDFSAPNTGELFF. The CDR3 DNA reads TGTGCCACCAGTGATTTCTCCGCGCCGAACACCGGGGAGCTGTTTTTT.

This clonotype appeared a few times. This chain connects TRBV21-1 to TRBJ1-6. TRBV21-1 is tagged as a pseudogene. The CDR3 runs to 14 residues. For the CDR3, the DNA is TGTGCCAGCAGCAAGTGGGTACGGGCTTCACCCCTCCACTTT. It translates to CASSKWVRASPLHF.

The chain joins TRBV6-1 to TRBJ2-7, with D possibly being TRBD1 or TRBD2 (5 bases each). The CDR3 spans 15 residues. V lost 6 bases and J lost 6, with 21 bases in between. CDR1 and CDR2 from the germline V gene are MNHNS and SASEGT. The CDR3 DNA reads TGTGCCAGCAGCCGAACAGGAAGGGGTGAGGGCGAGCAGTACTTC. Translation gives CASSRTGRGEGEQYF.

In its sample, this clonotype was seen a few times. V gene TRBV20-1 combines with J gene TRBJ2-3; 9 bases align to TRBD2. CDR3 size: 14 residues. Germline V lookup: CDR1 DFQATT, CDR2 SNEGSKA (reference sequence). Germline trimming cut 6 bases from V and 2 bases from J; bases unmatched to any gene: 6. In nucleotides, the CDR3 is TGCAGTGCCATGAGCGGGAGGATCACAGATACGCAGTATTTT. Protein sequence: CSAMSGRITDTQYF.

This clonotype was detected once. V is TRBV5-4 and J is TRBJ2-7; 7 bases fit TRBD1. CDR1 and CDR2 from the germline V gene are SGHNT and YYREEE (reference sequence). The J segment lost 5 bases and the V segment lost 2 bases, leaving 10 bases of the junction unmatched. CDR3 size: 15 residues. CDR3 sequence: CASSFSTGSFHEQYF. As DNA, the CDR3 is TGTGCCAGCAGCTTTTCGACAGGGAGCTTCCACGAGCAGTACTTC.

This chain uses TRBV27 with TRBJ2-7, with D possibly being TRBD1 (5 bases). Trimming removed 3 bases from V and 5 bases from J, with 14 bases in between. The CDR3 has 14 amino acids. Germline V gene lookup returns CDR1 MNHEY and CDR2 SMNVEV (reference sequence). In DNA, the CDR3 is TGTGCCAGCAGTTTGGGGCCGGCTGTCCACGAGCAGTACTTC. It yields the protein CASSLGPAVHEQYF.

V usage is TRBV7-2 and J usage is TRBJ2-2, with D hard to call. Trimming stripped 5 bases from V and 5 bases from J, with 12 bases between. The germline CDR1 and CDR2 sequences are SGHTA and FQGNSA. The CDR3 is made up of 14 amino acids. CDR3 in DNA: TGTGCCAGCAGCCCCGGCTTAGGGACCGGGGAGCTGTTTTTT. Amino acid sequence: CASSPGLGTGELFF.

The V gene is TRBV7-8, the J gene TRBJ2-3; D tentatively reads TRBD1 or TRBD2 (6 bases each). Deletions cut 5 bases from V and 4 bases from J, with 19 bases between. This CDR3 contains 16 residues. Germline V gene data show CDR1 as SGHVS and CDR2 as FQNEAQ. The CDR3 coding sequence is TGTGCCAGCAGCCCCCGTGGGGGGCTAGGGGCAGATACGCAGTATTTT. This sequence encodes CASSPRGGLGADTQYF.

The chain combines TRBV6-1 with TRBJ2-3, with TRBD2 matching over 10 bases. Germline V gene sequence: CDR1 MNHNS, CDR2 SASEGT. The CDR3 is made up of 15 amino acids. V was pared by 6 bases and J by 7 bases, with 10 bases of the junction left unmatched. The CDR3: CASRTSSGRIYTQYF. The CDR3 nucleotides read TGTGCCAGCAGGACCTCTAGCGGGAGAATCTATACGCAGTATTTT.